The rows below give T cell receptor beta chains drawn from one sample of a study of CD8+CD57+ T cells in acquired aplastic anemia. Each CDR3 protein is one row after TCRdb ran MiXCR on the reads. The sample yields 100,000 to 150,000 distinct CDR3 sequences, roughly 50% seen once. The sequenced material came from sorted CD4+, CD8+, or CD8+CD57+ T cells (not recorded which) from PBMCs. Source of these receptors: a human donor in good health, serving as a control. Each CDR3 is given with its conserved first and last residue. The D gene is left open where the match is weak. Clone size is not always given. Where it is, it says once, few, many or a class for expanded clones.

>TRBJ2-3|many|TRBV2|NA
CASSETTDTQYF
TGTGCCAGCAGTGAGACCACAGATACGCAGTATTTT
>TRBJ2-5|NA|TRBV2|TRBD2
CASSEGGGAIKTQYF
TGTGCCAGCAGTGAAGGCGGGGGGGCCATAAAGACCCAGTACTTC
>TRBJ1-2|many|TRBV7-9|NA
CASSLETQNGYTF
TGTGCCAGCAGCCTCGAAACTCAGAATGGCTACACCTTC
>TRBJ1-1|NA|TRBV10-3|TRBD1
CAISPGQGTEAFF
TGTGCCATCAGTCCGGGACAGGGGACTGAAGCTTTCTTT
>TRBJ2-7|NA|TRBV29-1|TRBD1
CSVGKQGHSYEQYF
TGCAGCGTTGGAAAACAGGGGCACTCCTACGAGCAGTACTTC
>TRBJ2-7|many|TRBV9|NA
CASSVGELPNYEQYF
TGTGCCAGCAGCGTCGGCGAACTCCCGAACTACGAGCAGTACTTC
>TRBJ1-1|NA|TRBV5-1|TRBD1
CASSSSGTGSDTEAFF
TGCGCCAGCAGCTCCTCCGGGACAGGGTCGGACACTGAAGCTTTCTTT
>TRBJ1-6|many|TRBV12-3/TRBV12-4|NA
CASSLQASGTSPLHF
TGTGCCAGCAGTTTACAGGCGTCAGGTACCTCACCCCTCCACTTT
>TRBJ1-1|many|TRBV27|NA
CASSYGGMNTEAFF
TGTGCCAGCTCCTATGGGGGCATGAACACTGAAGCTTTCTTT
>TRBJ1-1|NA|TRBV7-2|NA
CASSLDREAFF
TGTGCCAGCAGCTTAGACAGGGAAGCTTTCTTT
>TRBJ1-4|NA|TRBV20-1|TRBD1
CSASLRTGVLTNEKLFF
TGCAGTGCTAGTTTGAGGACAGGGGTGCTCACTAATGAAAAACTGTTTTTT
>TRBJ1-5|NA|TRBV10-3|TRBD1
CAINGQGRDQPQHF
TGTGCCATCAATGGACAGGGTCGGGATCAGCCCCAGCATTTT
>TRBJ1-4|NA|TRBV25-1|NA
CASTPSGEKLFF
TGTGCCAGCACCCCGAGCGGTGAAAAACTGTTTTTT
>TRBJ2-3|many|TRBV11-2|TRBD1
CASSPRQGWDTQYF
TGTGCCAGCAGCCCCCGACAGGGATGGGATACGCAGTATTTT
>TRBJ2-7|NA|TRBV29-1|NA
CSVKPSGDLYEQYF
TGCAGCGTTAAGCCTTCTGGGGACCTCTACGAGCAGTACTTC
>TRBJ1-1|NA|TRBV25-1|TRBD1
CASSIGGNGAFF
TGTGCCAGCAGTATAGGGGGCAATGGGGCTTTCTTT
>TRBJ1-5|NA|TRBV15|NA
CATSLSAGDQPQHF
TGTGCCACCAGCTTATCGGCAGGTGATCAGCCCCAGCATTTT
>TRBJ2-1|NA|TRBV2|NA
CASEGEGHEQFF
TGTGCCAGCGAAGGGGAAGGTCATGAGCAGTTCTTC
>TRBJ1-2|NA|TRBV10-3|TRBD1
CATGQSYGYTF
TGTGCCACGGGACAGAGCTATGGCTACACCTTC
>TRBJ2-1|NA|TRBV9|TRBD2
CASSVDGRGGPNEQFF
TGTGCCAGCAGCGTAGATGGGCGGGGGGGACCCAATGAGCAGTTCTTC
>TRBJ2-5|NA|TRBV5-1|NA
CASMGTGWETQYF
TGCGCCAGCATGGGTACGGGGTGGGAGACCCAGTACTTC
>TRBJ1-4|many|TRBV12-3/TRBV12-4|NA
CASSTRGGLKEKLFF
TGTGCCAGCAGTACCCGGGGGGGCTTGAAGGAAAAACTGTTTTTT
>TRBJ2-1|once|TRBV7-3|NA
CASSPPGLNEQFF
TGTGCCAGCAGTCCCCCAGGGCTCAATGAGCAGTTCTTC
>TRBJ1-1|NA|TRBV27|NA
CASSKFSSQGPAFF
TGTGCCAGCAGTAAATTTTCCTCTCAGGGTCCAGCTTTCTTT
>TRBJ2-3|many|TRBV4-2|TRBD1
CASTTLEGARTDTQYF
TGTGCCAGCACGACTCTCGAGGGGGCCCGCACAGATACGCAGTATTTT
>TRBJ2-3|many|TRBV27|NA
CASSPGAGTQYF
TGTGCCAGCAGTCCCGGAGCAGGCACGCAGTATTTT
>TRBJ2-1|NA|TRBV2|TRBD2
CASRTVGGATPFF
TGTGCCAGCAGGACTGTCGGGGGGGCCACTCCGTTCTTC
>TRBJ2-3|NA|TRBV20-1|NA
CSADGSGDDTDTQYF
TGCAGTGCCGACGGTAGCGGAGACGACACAGATACGCAGTATTTT
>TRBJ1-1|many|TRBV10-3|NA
CAISPGTNTEAFF
TGTGCCATCAGCCCAGGGACAAACACTGAAGCTTTCTTT
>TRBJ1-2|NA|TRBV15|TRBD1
CATSRDRSTGAYGYTF
TGTGCCACCAGCAGAGATCGGTCCACAGGGGCTTATGGCTACACCTTC
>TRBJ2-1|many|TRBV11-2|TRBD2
CASSHSGGRYNEQFF
TGTGCCAGCAGCCACAGCGGGGGCAGATACAATGAGCAGTTCTTC
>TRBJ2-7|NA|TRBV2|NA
CASSVPFGDGELRGQYF
TGTGCCAGCAGTGTTCCTTTCGGGGACGGCGAGTTACGAGGGCAGTACTTC